This T cell receptor (beta chain) was observed in a study of blood T cell repertoires in COVID-19. V shed 5 bases and J 1 base; nucleotides not matched to a gene: 10. The CDR3 is 18 amino acids. CDR1 and CDR2 from the germline V gene are LNHDA and SQIVND (reference sequence). Those enrolled, adults aged roughly 18 to 90 years, came from roughly 22 US areas. Method: immunoSEQ multiplex PCR; TCRdb's copy keeps in-frame clones and lacks some. The sample carries fewer than 250,000 clones, under 80% recorded once. The clonotype comes from a woman aged 45-60 years with acute COVID-19. Sequencing used PBMCs or T cells enriched from blood (not recorded which). This chain connects TRBV19 to TRBJ2-1, with TRBD2 matching 11 bases. CDR3 sequence reads: CASSPRPLAGGSYNEQFF. The CDR3 region has the DNA TGTGCCAGTAGTCCGCGGCCGTTAGCGGGGGGGTCCTACAATGAGCAGTTCTTC.